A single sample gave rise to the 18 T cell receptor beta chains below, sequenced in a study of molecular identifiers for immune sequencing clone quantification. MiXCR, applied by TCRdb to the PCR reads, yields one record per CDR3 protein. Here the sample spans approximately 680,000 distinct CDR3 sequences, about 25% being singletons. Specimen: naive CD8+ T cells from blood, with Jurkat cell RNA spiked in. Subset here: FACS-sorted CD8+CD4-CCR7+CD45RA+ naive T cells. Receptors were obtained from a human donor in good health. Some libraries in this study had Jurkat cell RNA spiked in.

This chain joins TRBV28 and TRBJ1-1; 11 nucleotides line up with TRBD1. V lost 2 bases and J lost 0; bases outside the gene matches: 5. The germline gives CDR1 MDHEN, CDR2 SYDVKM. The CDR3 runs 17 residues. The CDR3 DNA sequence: TGTGCCAGCAGTTTACGGACAGGGGGCGCGATGAACACTGAAGCTTTCTTT. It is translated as CASSLRTGGAMNTEAFF.

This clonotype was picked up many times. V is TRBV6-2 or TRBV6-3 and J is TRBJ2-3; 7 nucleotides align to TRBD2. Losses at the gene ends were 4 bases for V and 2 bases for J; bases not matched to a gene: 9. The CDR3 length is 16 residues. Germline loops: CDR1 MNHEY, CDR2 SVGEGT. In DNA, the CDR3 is TGTGCCAGCAGTTCTGGCGGCGGGGGAGCCACAGATACGCAGTATTTT. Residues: CASSSGGGGATDTQYF.

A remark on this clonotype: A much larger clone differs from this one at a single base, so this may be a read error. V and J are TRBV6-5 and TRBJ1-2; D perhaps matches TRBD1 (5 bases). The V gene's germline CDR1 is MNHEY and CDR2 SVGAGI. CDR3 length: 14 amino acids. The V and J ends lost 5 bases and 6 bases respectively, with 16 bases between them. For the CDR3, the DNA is TGTGCCAGCAGTCACGGAGCAGGGCAGAATGGCTACACCTTC. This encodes CASSHGAGQNGYTF.

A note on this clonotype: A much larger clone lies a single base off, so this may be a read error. CDR3 sequence reads: CASSRTVANEKLLF. The CDR3 bases are TGTGCCAGCAGCCGGACAGTAGCTAATGAAAAACTGCTTTTT. V usage is TRBV7-9 and J usage is TRBJ1-4; the D gene is possibly TRBD1 (6 bases). In germline, CDR1 is SEHNR, CDR2 FQNEAQ (reference sequence). The length of the CDR3 is 14 residues.

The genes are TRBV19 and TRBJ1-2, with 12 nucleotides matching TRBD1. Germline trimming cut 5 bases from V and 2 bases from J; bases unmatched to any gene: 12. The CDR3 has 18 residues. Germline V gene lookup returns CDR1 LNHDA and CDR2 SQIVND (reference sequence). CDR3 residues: CASSVNRDRGRVNYGYTF. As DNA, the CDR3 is TGTGCCAGTAGTGTCAACCGGGACAGGGGGCGCGTAAACTATGGCTACACCTTC.

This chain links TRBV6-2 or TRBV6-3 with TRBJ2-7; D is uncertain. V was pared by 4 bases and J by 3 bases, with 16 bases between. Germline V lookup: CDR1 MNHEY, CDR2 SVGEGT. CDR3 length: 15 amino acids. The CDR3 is CASSLGFNLSYEQYF. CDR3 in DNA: TGTGCCAGCAGTTTAGGGTTCAATCTAAGCTACGAGCAGTACTTC.

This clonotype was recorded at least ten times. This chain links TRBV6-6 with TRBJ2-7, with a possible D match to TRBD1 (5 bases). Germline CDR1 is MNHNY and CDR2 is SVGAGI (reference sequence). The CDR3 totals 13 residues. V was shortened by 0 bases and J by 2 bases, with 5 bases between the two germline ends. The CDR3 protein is CASSYSQAYEQYF. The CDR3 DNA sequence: TGTGCCAGCAGTTACTCACAGGCCTACGAGCAGTACTTC.

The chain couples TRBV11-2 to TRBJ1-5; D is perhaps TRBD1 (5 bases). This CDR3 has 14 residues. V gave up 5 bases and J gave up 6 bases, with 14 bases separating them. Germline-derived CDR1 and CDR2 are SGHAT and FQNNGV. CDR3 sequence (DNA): TGTGCCAGCAGCCAGGGAGTTTGGGGTCAGCCCCAGCATTTT. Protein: CASSQGVWGQPQHF. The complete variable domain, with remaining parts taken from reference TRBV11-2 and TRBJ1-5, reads EAGVAQSPRYKIIEKRQSVAFWCNPISGHATLYWYQQILGQGPKLLIQFQNNGVVDDSQLPKDRFSAERLKGVDSTLKIQPAKLEDSAVYLCASSQGVWGQPQHFGDGTRLSIL.

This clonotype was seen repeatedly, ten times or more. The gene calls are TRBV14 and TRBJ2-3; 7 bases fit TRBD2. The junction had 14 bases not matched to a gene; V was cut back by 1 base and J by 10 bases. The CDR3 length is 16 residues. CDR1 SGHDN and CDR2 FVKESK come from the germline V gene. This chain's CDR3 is CASSQVPSGRLAAQYF. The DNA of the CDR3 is TGTGCCAGCAGCCAAGTTCCTAGCGGCCGGTTGGCAGCGCAGTATTTT.

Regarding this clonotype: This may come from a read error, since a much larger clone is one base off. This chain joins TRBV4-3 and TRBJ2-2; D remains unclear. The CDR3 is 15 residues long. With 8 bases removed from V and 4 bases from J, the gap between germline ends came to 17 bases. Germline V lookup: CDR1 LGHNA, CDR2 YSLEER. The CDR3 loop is CASRPDGPGTGELFF. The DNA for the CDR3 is TGCGCCAGCCGCCCAGATGGGCCCGGCACCGGGGAGCTGTTTTTT.

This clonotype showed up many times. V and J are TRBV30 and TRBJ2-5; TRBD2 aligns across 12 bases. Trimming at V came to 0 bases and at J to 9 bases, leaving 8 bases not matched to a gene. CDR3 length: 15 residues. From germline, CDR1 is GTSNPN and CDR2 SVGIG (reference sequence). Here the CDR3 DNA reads TGTGCCTGGAGTGTTTCTAGCGGGAGGGAAATGGCCCAGTACTTC. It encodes CAWSVSSGREMAQYF.

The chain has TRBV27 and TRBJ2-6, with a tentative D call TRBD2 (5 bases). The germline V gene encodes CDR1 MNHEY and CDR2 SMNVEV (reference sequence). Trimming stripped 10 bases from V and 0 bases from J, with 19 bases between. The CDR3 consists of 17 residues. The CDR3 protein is CATQSVGINSGANVLTF. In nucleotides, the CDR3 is TGTGCCACTCAATCGGTCGGGATAAACTCTGGGGCCAACGTCCTGACTTTC.

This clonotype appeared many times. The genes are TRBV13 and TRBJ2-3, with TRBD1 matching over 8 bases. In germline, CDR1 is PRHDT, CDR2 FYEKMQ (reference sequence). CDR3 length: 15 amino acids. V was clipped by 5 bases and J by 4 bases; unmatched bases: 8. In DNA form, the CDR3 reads TGTGCCAGCAGCGAAGGACAGGGAGCCGCAGATACGCAGTATTTT. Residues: CASSEGQGAADTQYF.

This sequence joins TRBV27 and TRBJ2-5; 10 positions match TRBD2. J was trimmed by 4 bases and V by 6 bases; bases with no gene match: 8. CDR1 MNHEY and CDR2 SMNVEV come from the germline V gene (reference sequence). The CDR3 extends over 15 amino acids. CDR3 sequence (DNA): TGTGCCAGCAGAATAGCGGGAGGAGTGGTAGAGACCCAGTACTTC. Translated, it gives CASRIAGGVVETQYF.

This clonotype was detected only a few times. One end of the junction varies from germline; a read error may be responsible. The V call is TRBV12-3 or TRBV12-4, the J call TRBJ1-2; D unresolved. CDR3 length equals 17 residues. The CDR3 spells CASSFNRLPDQNCGYTF. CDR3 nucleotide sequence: TGTGCCAGCAGTTTCAATCGGTTACCAGACCAAAACTGTGGCTACACCTTC.

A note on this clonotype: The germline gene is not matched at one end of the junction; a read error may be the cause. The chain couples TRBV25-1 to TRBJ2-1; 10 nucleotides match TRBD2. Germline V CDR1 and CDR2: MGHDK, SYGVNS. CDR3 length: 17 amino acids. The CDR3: CASSEGLADARYNEQLF. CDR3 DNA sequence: TGTGCCAGCAGTGAAGGACTAGCGGATGCACGTTACAATGAGCAGCTCTTC.

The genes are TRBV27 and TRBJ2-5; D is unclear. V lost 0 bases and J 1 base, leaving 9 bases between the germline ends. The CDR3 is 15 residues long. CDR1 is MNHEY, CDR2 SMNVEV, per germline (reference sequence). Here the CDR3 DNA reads TGTGCCAGCAGTTTATCGTCCCTCCTCCAAGAGACCCAGTACTTC. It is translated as CASSLSSLLQETQYF.

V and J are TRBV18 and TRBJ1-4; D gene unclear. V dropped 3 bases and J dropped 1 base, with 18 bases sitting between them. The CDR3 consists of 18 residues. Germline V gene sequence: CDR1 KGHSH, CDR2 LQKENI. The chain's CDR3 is CASSPTPSPTGTNEKLFF. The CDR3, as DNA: TGTGCCAGCTCACCCACCCCGTCCCCAACGGGAACTAATGAAAAACTGTTTTTT.